The 4 T cell receptor beta chains listed next were all sequenced from one sample in a study of T cells in Graves' hyperthyroidism and ophthalmopathy. Amplification of TCR beta CDR3 regions was performed using RNA transcripts as template. A set of HTBI primers served as the primers for a first-round RT-PCR of the TCR CDR3. TCRdb recomputed calls from the multiplex PCR reads with MiXCR, one row per CDR3 protein. The top ten hold approximately 50% of the sample, which has around 570,000 distinct CDR3 sequences, about 20% seen once. The sequencing sample was made of blood. The receptors come from a man aged 35 to 55 with Graves' ophthalmopathy.

The rearrangement uses TRBV6-2 or TRBV6-3 and TRBJ2-5, with 7 bases lining up with TRBD1. CDR1 and CDR2 from the germline V gene are MNHEY and SVGEGT. J lost 5 bases, V lost 2 bases, and 14 bases had no gene match. The CDR3 is 17 amino acids. Here the CDR3 DNA reads TGTGCCAGCAGTTACGGGTTTCTCGACAGGGTTGGGGAGACCCAGTACTTC. Translating it yields CASSYGFLDRVGETQYF.

This clonotype was found many times. The J gene is TRBJ2-7, the V gene TRBV3-1; no reliable D call. The CDR3 runs 12 residues. Trimming left V 3 bases short and J 2 bases short, with 5 bases between. CDR1 and CDR2 (germline): LGHDT, YNNKEL (reference sequence). The CDR3 here is CASSHGPYEQYF. The CDR3 coding sequence is TGTGCCAGCAGCCACGGCCCCTACGAGCAGTACTTC.

V usage is TRBV19 and J usage is TRBJ1-4; D is unresolved. V dropped 1 base and J dropped 6 bases, with 12 bases sitting between them. The CDR3 runs 15 residues. CDR1 LNHDA and CDR2 SQIVND come from the germline V gene (reference sequence). DNA of the CDR3: TGTGCCAGTAGTATAGTAAGGATGAGTGATGAAAAACTGTTTTTT. Translation: CASSIVRMSDEKLFF.

At least ten counts were recorded for this clonotype. The J gene is TRBJ1-5, the V gene TRBV3-1, with D unresolved. V lost 0 bases to trimming and J lost 2 bases, with 11 bases between them. The CDR3 consists of 16 residues. The germline gives CDR1 LGHDT, CDR2 YNNKEL (reference sequence). DNA of the CDR3: TGTGCCAGCAGCCAAGACATCCCCAGCGGCAATCAGCCCCAGCATTTT. It codes for CASSQDIPSGNQPQHF.